The 7 T cell receptor beta chains below come from one sample, sequenced in a study of T-cell reconstitution after alpha-beta-depleted transplantation in children. Using unique molecular identifiers, the investigators prepared the TCRbeta library. MiXCR, run by TCRdb on the PCR reads, gives a single entry per CDR3 protein. Among 65,000 to 85,000 distinct CDR3 sequences listed, approximately 10% were seen once. The specimen comprised PBMCs, sampled before TCRalphabeta/CD19-depleted stem cell transplant. All receptors come from a boy between 10 and 17 years old with acute myeloid leukemia, due to receive a stem cell transplant.

The CDR3 region is CASSQDTSGGTGELFF. CDR3 bases: TGTGCCAGCAGCCAAGATACCTCAGGTGGTACCGGGGAGCTGTTTTTT. The rearrangement uses TRBV3-1 and TRBJ2-2, with no clear D. In germline, CDR1 is LGHDT, CDR2 YNNKEL (reference sequence). V was shortened by 0 bases and J by 5 bases, with 13 bases between the two germline ends. This CDR3 has 16 amino acids.

This clonotype has at least ten counts. CDR3 nucleotides: TGTGCCAGCATCGCGGGTCCCCTTATAAATGAGCAGTTCTTC. Encoded protein: CASIAGPLINEQFF. The chain recombines TRBV12-3 or TRBV12-4 with TRBJ2-1; tentatively, D is TRBD2 (5 bases). The CDR3 loop spans 14 amino acids. Trimming removed 7 bases at V and 7 bases at J, with 17 bases between.

Remarks on this clonotype: A much larger clone lies one base from this, so it may be a read error. The CDR3 ends on some other residue instead of the conserved phenylalanine or tryptophan, so this is likely a read error. The CDR3 DNA reads as TGTGCCAGCAGTTACCTTAGTAAGACAGGCCACCCTCTGTCTAACTATGGCTACACCTCC. It is translated as CASSYLSKTGHPLSNYGYTS. The genes are TRBV6-2 or TRBV6-3 and TRBJ1-2; tentatively, D is TRBD1 (6 bases). Germline loops: CDR1 MNHEY, CDR2 SVGEGT. This CDR3 spans 20 amino acids. Trimming pared 2 bases from V and 0 bases from J, leaving 25 bases between.

The CDR3 region is CASSYRYWASGRVYNEQFF. The CDR3 DNA is TGTGCCAGCAGTTACCGTTATTGGGCTAGCGGGAGGGTTTACAATGAGCAGTTCTTC. The chain employs TRBV6-5 and TRBJ2-1; 12 positions agree with TRBD2. V lost 2 bases to trimming and J lost 4 bases; unmatched junction nucleotides: 12. The CDR3 runs 19 residues. Germline V gene data show CDR1 as MNHEY and CDR2 as SVGAGI.

Turning to this clonotype: This may stem from a read error, because a much larger clone lies one nucleotide away. The V and J genes are TRBV20-1 and TRBJ2-5; D remains ambiguous. This CDR3 has 15 amino acids. Germline V gives CDR1 DFQATT, CDR2 SNEGSKA (reference sequence). CDR3 in amino acids: CSARGPGPSIETPYF. CDR3 DNA: TGCAGTGCTAGAGGCCCCGGTCCGTCTATAGAGACCCCGTACTTC.

This clonotype occurred many times. The rearrangement links TRBV20-1 to TRBJ1-5, with D hard to call. Looked up from germline, CDR1 is DFQATT and CDR2 is SNEGSKA (reference sequence). The CDR3 totals 15 residues. V lost 0 bases and J 0 bases, leaving 9 bases between the germline ends. The CDR3 sequence: CSARETTFSNQPQHF. CDR3 sequence (DNA): TGCAGTGCTAGAGAAACAACATTTAGCAATCAGCCCCAGCATTTT.

A word on this clonotype: It may be a read error: a sequence one base away is much more abundant. This sequence joins TRBV4-3 and TRBJ2-1, with TRBD2 matching 9 bases. The J segment lost 13 bases and the V segment lost 2 bases, leaving 12 bases of the junction unmatched. Germline V CDR1 and CDR2: LGHNA, YSLEER. The CDR3 has 15 amino acids. The CDR3 loop reads CASSQLGGRGGDQFF. The DNA for the CDR3 is TGCGCCAGCAGCCAACTGGGCGGGAGGGGCGGTGACCAGTTCTTC.